This TCR beta chain stems from a study of blood T cell repertoires in COVID-19 (dated by TCRdb to 2018 to 2021). For context, the study as a whole: Samples from collaborators originated in the United States, Italy and Spain and spanned both the acute and convalescent phases of COVID-19. The prospective study material was composed of cDNA or gDNA derived from T cells, B-cell-depleted T cells, or PBMCs. Deeply sampled blood TCRbeta repertoires from subjects exposed to, actively infected with, or recovered from COVID-19 were included in the dataset. The repertoires were made available in a free public database intended to serve as a resource for research on the immune response to SARS-CoV-2. Samples came from the ongoing ImmuneRACE study (first 160 participants) plus 1,254 subjects from 6 global collaborators. Nearly every sample came with metadata listing a de-identified subject ID, COVID-19 status, age in years and sex. Where HLA class I and class II types were available, the types were taken from metadata supplied by the sample provider, not from assay-based typing. Points the paper makes about the study in general: The amount of clinical and demographic metadata varied by source and participant and was provided uncurated.

Clipping removes 4 bases from V and 2 bases from J, with 6 as the unmatched junction base count. CDR1 SGHTS and CDR2 YDEGEE were looked up in the germline V gene. CDR3 length: 15 amino acids, cysteine to phenylalanine. Of all the DNA, just the CDR3 is kept, 45 bases in frame from base 1. This clone was seen a handful of times. The antigen it recognizes is unknown. The record has no base qualities; no much larger clone is one base away. Participants in the prospective study were enrolled through a virtual design, were aged 18 to 89 years, and lived in approximately 24 United States geographic areas. Cohort assignment in the prospective study relied on participant-reported clinical history from a screening survey and a study questionnaire. For ImmuneRACE Cohort 3, a participant was defined as recovered based on two consecutive negative NP/OP PCR tests, clearance by a healthcare professional, or resolution of symptoms. In the prospective study, whole blood, serum and a nasopharyngeal or oropharyngeal swab were collected from each participant by mobile phlebotomists. Additional blood draws and questionnaires over a roughly two-month period could optionally be provided by prospective study participants. Prospective study blood samples were shipped either frozen or at room temperature before DNA extraction.

The immunoSEQ Assay, a bias-controlled multiplex PCR, was used to amplify TCRbeta CDR3 regions from genomic DNA. The study's own analysis went as follows. The number of nucleated cells in each sample was estimated by amplification of reference gene primers within the assay. To quantify the absolute abundance of each unique TCRbeta CDR3 rearrangement, sequence reads were collapsed and filtered. Productive Simpson clonality was computed per sample as the square root of Simpson's diversity index over productive rearrangements. TCRdb mirrors the immuneACCESS table, restricted to in-frame sequences. Some clones are absent from its copies; in checked studies, under half trace to an unresolved V gene, and the reason for the others is unknown. The V and J calls and clone size come from that table; D and trimming were worked out from the DNA. This sample is represented by about 320,000 clones; 87% of them were singletons. The ten largest account for less than 6% of the sample.

The rearranged chain carries TRBV5-8 and TRBJ1-5; 7 bases in the middle match TRBD1. The clonotype was recovered from a woman aged 25 to 45 who had recovered from COVID-19. The material sequenced was PBMCs or T cells enriched from blood (not recorded which). The DNA sequence reads TGTGCCAGCAGCCTAGGACAGGTCGGCAATCAGCCCCAGCATTTT. It codes for CASSLGQVGNQPQHF.